The 3 T cell receptor beta chains presented below share a single source sample, sequenced in a study of CD4 and CD8 cells across lung adenocarcinoma regions. TCRdb analysed the PCR reads with MiXCR anew, one entry per CDR3 protein. The repertoire holds tens of thousands of distinct CDR3 sequences, with approximately 52% as singletons. The sequencing input was CD8+ T cells from the center of a lung tumor. The receptors derive from a female donor with lung adenocarcinoma. The CD4 and CD8 labels of this study may be unreliable.

For this clonotype: Sequence at one end of the junction differs from germline and may be a read error. The CDR3 DNA is TGTGCCGGGGGTGAAGGGGGCCGGGCCAAAGAGATCCAGTACTTC. Its translation is CAGGEGGRAKEIQYF. The chain links TRBV6-1 to TRBJ2-1; 7 nucleotides agree with TRBD1. The DNA end is a closer match to TRBJ2-5, so the J assignment may be wrong. There are 15 residues in the CDR3. From germline, CDR1 is MNHNS and CDR2 SASEGT.

This clonotype was observed a few times. V and J are TRBV6-1 and TRBJ2-1; unclear D gene. Trimming removed 6 bases from V and 0 bases from J, with 18 bases in between. The germline gives CDR1 MNHNS, CDR2 SASEGT. There are 17 residues in the CDR3. CDR3 DNA sequence: TGTGCCAGCAGCCGAGCCCGGTTCCCCGGCTCCTACAATGAGCAGTTCTTC. It yields the protein CASSRARFPGSYNEQFF.

V and J are TRBV6-5 and TRBJ2-3; TRBD2 matches 8 bases. Germline CDR1 is MNHEY and CDR2 is SVGAGI. This CDR3 contains 15 residues. V dropped 2 bases and J dropped 5; count of bases not matched to a gene: 6. CDR3 loop: CASSYPAGVIDTQYF. As DNA, the CDR3 is TGTGCCAGCAGTTACCCAGCGGGAGTTATAGATACGCAGTATTTT.